A selection of T cell receptor beta chains follows, all from one sample in a study of PD-L1 blockade in urothelial cancer. Sequenced by immunoSEQ multiplex PCR; TCRdb stores in-frame clones only, minus some. Among tens of thousands of clones listed, roughly 88% were seen once. Sequences were derived from PBMCs, sampled around atezolizumab (anti-PD-L1) treatment. The receptors here all came from a man over 45 with urothelial cancer. Both conserved end residues are part of each CDR3. The order of the fields is D gene, V gene, CDR3 length, clone size, J gene, CDR3 protein, CDR3 DNA. The D gene is left open where the match is weak. The size field is filled for only some rows; it gives once, few, many or a size class.

>-|TRBV30|15|-|TRBJ1-1
CAWSVQGSPNTEAFF
TGTGCCTGGAGTGTCCAGGGTTCCCCGAACACTGAAGCTTTCTTT
>-|TRBV28|17|once|TRBJ2-2
CASSSTQGFLGVGELFF
TGTGCCAGCAGTTCCACTCAGGGCTTTCTAGGAGTCGGGGAGCTGTTTTTT
>-|TRBV27|14|-|TRBJ2-7
CASRRDSGSYEQYF
TGTGCCAGCAGGAGGGACTCGGGCTCCTACGAGCAGTACTTC
>-|TRBV29-1|13|-|TRBJ2-2
CSVDSTYTGELFF
TGCAGCGTTGATTCTACCTACACCGGGGAGCTGTTTTTT
>TRBD1|TRBV29-1|12|-|TRBJ2-7
CSVRTGSYEQYF
TGCAGCGTGAGGACAGGGTCCTACGAGCAGTACTTC
>TRBD2|TRBV30|19|-|TRBJ2-7
CAWSVYRASLAGGAYEQYF
TGTGCCTGGAGTGTATATAGGGCTTCGCTTGCGGGAGGAGCCTACGAGCAGTACTTC
>TRBD1|TRBV6-1|15|-|TRBJ2-3
CASRGGQGATDTQYF
TGTGCCAGCAGAGGCGGACAGGGAGCAACAGATACGCAGTATTTT
>TRBD1|TRBV19|14|-|TRBJ2-5
CASSGQEIRETQYF
TGTGCCAGTTCGGGACAGGAAATTCGGGAGACCCAGTACTTC
>-|TRBV21-1|14|-|TRBJ2-7
CASSKGTGAYEQYF
TGTGCCAGCAGCAAAGGGACAGGGGCCTACGAGCAGTACTTC
>-|TRBV21-1|11|-|TRBJ2-7
CASSLSYEQYF
TGTGCCAGCAGCCTCTCCTACGAGCAGTACTTC